This T cell receptor beta chain is drawn from a study of shared T cell receptors in the human thymus. Generated by immunoSEQ multiplex PCR, the TCRdb table keeps only in-frame clones and is missing some. The repertoire holds 700,000 or so clones, with roughly 85% as singletons. These data also formed part of another study, on human thymus T cells.

The specimen sequenced was thymocytes. This sequence was found in a girl under two years old with a congenital heart defect.

This CDR3 reads CASSAVLSGGETQYF. CDR3 DNA sequence: TGTGCCAGCAGCGCCGTCCTATCAGGGGGGGAGACCCAGTACTTC. This chain uses TRBV9 with TRBJ2-5, with a tentative D call TRBD1 (7 bases). Germline V gives CDR1 SGDLS, CDR2 YYNGEE. This CDR3 comprises 15 residues. V lost 3 bases, J lost 5 bases, and 17 bases lay in between.